Listed here are 10 T cell receptor beta chains from one sample, sequenced in a study of Ad26.COV2.S vaccination and SARS-CoV-2 variants. TCRdb's table, derived via immunoSEQ multiplex PCR, lists solely in-frame clones and lacks some. Of around 340,000 clones in the sample, 80% to 90% are singletons; the top ten hold approximately 12%. Treatment denoted: around 19 received Ad26.COV2.S at low or high dose, single or two shots; 5 received placebo; per-sample allocation not given. Samples were taken on day 63 after the first vaccine or placebo injection. The sample here was peripheral blood, taken in a trial of Ad26.COV2.S vaccine versus placebo. The receptors originated from a person aged 18-60 years who received the Ad26.COV2.S COVID-19 vaccine or a placebo.

This chain connects TRBV7-6 to TRBJ2-3; 8 bases map to TRBD2. Germline V gene sequence: CDR1 SGHVS, CDR2 FNYEAQ. Trimming took 6 bases from V and 0 from J; bases not matched to a gene: 14. The length of the CDR3 is 18 residues. The CDR3 nucleotides are TGTGCCAGCAGTTATGCATTAGCGGGGTCTTTTAGCACAGATACGCAGTATTTT. Translation: CASSYALAGSFSTDTQYF.

The chain employs TRBV28 and TRBJ1-5, with D possibly TRBD1 on 6 matching bases. Trimming stripped 6 bases from V and 4 bases from J, with 16 bases between. Germline CDR1 reads MDHEN; CDR2 reads SYDVKM. The CDR3 spans 15 residues. CDR3 protein: CASSLRTAPNQPQHF. CDR3 sequence (DNA): TGTGCCAGCAGCCTGAGGACAGCTCCTAATCAGCCCCAGCATTTT.

This rearrangement joins TRBV4-3 to TRBJ2-6; either TRBD1 or TRBD2 may fit D (5 bases each). From germline, CDR1 is LGHNA and CDR2 YSLEER. This CDR3 is 16 amino acids long. Trimming removed 5 bases at V and 1 base at J, with 12 bases between. The CDR3 loop is CASSTGRTSGANVLTF. The CDR3 nucleotides are TGCGCCAGCAGCACGGGACGGACTTCTGGGGCCAACGTCCTGACTTTC.

The chain joins TRBV7-8 to TRBJ2-7, with 7 bases lining up with TRBD1. The V gene end was trimmed by 1 base and the J gene end by 1 base; junction bases not matched to a gene: 7. This CDR3 is built from 16 residues. Germline V gene data show CDR1 as SGHVS and CDR2 as FQNEAQ. The CDR3 is CASSLGRAGGSYEQYF. The CDR3 DNA is TGTGCCAGCAGCTTAGGTAGGGCAGGGGGTTCCTACGAGCAGTACTTC.

The rearrangement uses TRBV11-2 and TRBJ1-1, with unresolved D. V shed 2 bases and J shed 0 bases, with 7 bases lying between them. This CDR3 region has 14 residues. Germline V CDR1 and CDR2: SGHAT, FQNNGV. The DNA for the CDR3 is TGTGCCAGCAGCTTAAGCTACATGAACACTGAAGCTTTCTTT. Amino acid sequence: CASSLSYMNTEAFF.

This sequence joins TRBV6-2 or TRBV6-3 and TRBJ2-5; TRBD2 agrees at 7 bases. Germline CDR1 MNHEY, CDR2 SVGEGT. The CDR3 extends over 15 amino acids. J lost 2 bases, V lost 2 bases, and 5 bases had no gene match. In DNA, the CDR3 is TGTGCCAGCAGTTACGATAAGCGGGGACAAGAGACCCAGTACTTC. Its translation is CASSYDKRGQETQYF.

The V and J genes are TRBV10-2 and TRBJ1-1, with D hard to call. The V and J ends lost 8 bases and 6 bases respectively, with 28 bases between them. The CDR3 is 17 residues long. CDR1 is WSHSY, CDR2 SAAADI, per germline. The CDR3 sequence is CASGSPITALGVAEAFF. Written as DNA, the CDR3 is TGCGCCAGCGGATCCCCTATTACAGCGCTCGGCGTTGCTGAAGCTTTCTTT.

This clone was counted a few times. This chain joins TRBV7-8 and TRBJ2-7; D gene ambiguous. This CDR3 region has 14 residues. V was pared by 1 base and J by 4 bases, with 11 bases between. Germline V lookup: CDR1 SGHVS, CDR2 FQNEAQ. CDR3 sequence (DNA): TGTGCCAGCAGCTTAGTGGCTAGTGGGTACGAGCAGTACTTC. Amino acid sequence: CASSLVASGYEQYF.

V gene TRBV5-6 combines with J gene TRBJ2-5, with 9 bases that match TRBD1. CDR3 size: 14 residues. V lost 4 bases and J lost 5; bases outside the gene matches: 6. Per the germline V gene, CDR1 is SGHDT and CDR2 is YYEEEE. This CDR3 is CASSPGQGLETQYF. As DNA, the CDR3 is TGTGCCAGCAGCCCCGGACAGGGGTTGGAGACCCAGTACTTC.

The chain uses TRBV4-1 and TRBJ1-4, with TRBD1 matching over 9 bases. J was trimmed by 2 bases and V by 4 bases; bases with no gene match: 20. From germline, CDR1 is MGHRA and CDR2 YSYEKL. CDR3 length equals 21 residues. CDR3 protein: CASSLDESGTGREGTNEKLFF. In nucleotides, the CDR3 is TGCGCCAGCAGCCTAGACGAATCCGGGACAGGGAGAGAGGGGACTAATGAAAAACTGTTTTTT.